Reported below is one T cell receptor (beta chain). Its cognate antigen has yet to be identified. Base qualities are not provided; no much larger clone lies one nucleotide away. This sample is drawn from a study of PD-L1 blockade in urothelial cancer (dated by TCRdb to 2016 to 2017). Some background on the complete study: Every patient began therapy around 2014 and was given atezolizumab 1,200 mg intravenously every 3 weeks. Over 28 patients had pretreatment blood TCR-seq, around 25 had at least one posttreatment blood collection, and around 25 had tumor TCR-seq. About 90% of the 29 patients were identified as males with urothelial cancer of bladder origin, and a prior smoking history was reported by 18 of 29 patients. In the same patients, whole exome sequencing and RNA sequencing of pretreatment tumors were performed in addition to TCR sequencing. Progression-free survival longer than 6 months counted as durable clinical benefit, and TCR features were additionally tested against both progression-free and overall survival. Blood samples yielded a median of around 140,000 T cells and tens of thousands of unique TCRs, with median clonality approximately 0.08. Blood samples were analyzed at two time points: 3 weeks after treatment start (second dose) and 6 weeks after treatment start. The study was an exploratory multi-omic analysis of somatic, immune and clinical correlates of response to PD-L1 blockade with atezolizumab in urothelial cancer. Durable clinical benefit was achieved by nine patients and was not achieved by 20 patients. An ECOG performance status of 0 or 1 was recorded for the patients, and 0 to 3 prior chemotherapy regimens had been received by the patients. TCR sequencing covered pretreatment tumor samples and matched, serially collected peripheral blood taken before and after atezolizumab treatment.

CDR1 and CDR2, per the germline V gene, are MGHDK and SYGVNS. Cut back by 6 bases and 3 bases, the V and J ends lie 6 bases apart. The CDR3 contains 12 residues, cysteine and phenylalanine counted. Only the CDR3 DNA stays, 36 bases, in frame from base 1. A cohort of approximately 31 patients with locally advanced or metastatic urothelial carcinoma, treated at Memorial Sloan Kettering on a trial protocol, was included. Peripheral blood mononuclear cells were collected from each patient pretreatment and during treatment, giving between 1 and 8 total time points per patient. The Qiagen DNeasy Blood extraction kit was used to purify genomic DNA from total PBMCs and from tumor samples. PBMCs were collected pretreatment and during treatment, and were isolated and stored as previously described. Synthetic TCR analog templates were spiked into each PCR so that absolute template abundance could be estimated from read counts. The immunoSEQ assay was used to amplify TCRbeta CDR3 regions from genomic DNA with bias-controlled V and J gene primers. Sequencing of rearranged TCRbeta segments was performed at approximately 20X coverage. The study's processing was this. Clustering was used to correct sequencing errors, and CDR3s were annotated against IMGT to assign V, D and J genes. Downstream analyses used only productive TCRbeta rearrangements, leaving out any out-of-frame or stop-codon sequences. Clonality was calculated as one minus the Shannon entropy normalized by the log of the number of unique productive sequences. Clones differing between time points or between blood and tumor were identified by Fisher's exact test with Benjamini-Hochberg correction at adjusted p below 0.01. What TCRdb holds here is the immuneACCESS table cut down to in-frame rearrangements. Part of the clones is not present; checked against another copy, under half of the missing clones reflect an unresolved V gene, and the others are unexplained. Clone size and the V and J calls come from that table; the DNA yielded D and trimming. This sample comprises under 30,000 clones, approximately 89% of them detected only once. 3.1% of the sample belongs to the ten largest clones.

Beyond this particular receptor, the publication reports: Among patients with durable benefit, tumor-associated TCR clones showed greater expansion in peripheral blood 3 weeks after treatment started (n ≈ 20, p = 0.022). Improved progression-free and overall survival was found to be associated with pretreatment peripheral blood TCR clonality below the median. Small sample size (n ≈ 30) and many exploratory analyses mean the results are intended to be hypothesis-generating.

The rearrangement joined TRBV25-1 to TRBJ2-1; the D gene cannot be named for sure. This clonotype was obtained from a middle-aged man with urothelial cancer. Sequenced here: PBMCs, sampled around atezolizumab (anti-PD-L1) treatment. The nucleotide sequence reads as follows: TGTGCCAGCAGGATAGACTACAATGAGCAGTTCTTC. This is translated as CASRIDYNEQFF.